This passage covers 9 T cell receptor beta chains from one sample sequenced in a study of T cell repertoires in cytomegalovirus infection (dated 2019 in TCRdb). The reads were generated on an Illumina HiSeq 1500. Clones were called with MiXCR by TCRdb after fastp trimmed the public reads at Q25, and only in-frame beta chains were retained. One record per CDR3 amino acid sequence lists the most common genes and DNA. This sample gives around 250,000 distinct CDR3 sequences in total; approximately 15% of them show up just once. Approximately 51% of the sample is held by the ten biggest clonotypes. The sequencing input was CD8+ T cells from PBMCs. Receptors were obtained from a human donor in good health (CMV status not recorded). Some clones in this sample may be carry-over from other donors' samples.

This rearrangement joins TRBV6-2 or TRBV6-3 to TRBJ2-7, with D possibly matching TRBD1 (6 bases). The CDR3 is 18 residues long. Trimming cost V 6 bases and J 0 bases, with 24 bases left between them. Germline CDR1 is MNHEY and CDR2 is SVGEGT. CDR3 sequence reads: CASSLTSDSQEISYEQYF. The CDR3 DNA sequence: TGTGCCAGCAGCCTAACCTCGGACAGCCAAGAAATCTCCTACGAGCAGTACTTC.

This clonotype was counted only a few times. This rearrangement joins TRBV6-5 to TRBJ1-2; 9 bases map to TRBD1. CDR1 and CDR2 from the germline V gene are MNHEY and SVGAGI. The junction had 3 bases not matched to a gene; V was cut back by 0 bases and J by 1 base. This CDR3 is built from 16 residues. The CDR3 region is CASSYSATGGNYGYTF. The CDR3 DNA reads as TGTGCCAGCAGTTACTCGGCGACAGGGGGTAACTATGGCTACACCTTC.

This clonotype was seen more than once but under ten times. CDR3 sequence reads: CASSQRQGPEFFNEQFF. The CDR3 DNA follows: TGTGCCAGCAGCCAAAGACAGGGGCCCGAGTTTTTTAATGAGCAGTTCTTC. The V and J genes are TRBV7-9 and TRBJ2-1; 8 bases map to TRBD1. From germline, CDR1 is SEHNR and CDR2 FQNEAQ (reference sequence). The trim removed 5 bases at V and 7 bases at J, leaving 16 bases unmatched. This CDR3 region has 17 residues.

Only a few counts were recorded for this clonotype. J is TRBJ1-3 and V is TRBV15; 12 nucleotides agree with TRBD1. The CDR3 has 15 residues. Germline lookup yields CDR1 LNHNV and CDR2 YYDKDF (reference sequence). Germline trimming cut 2 bases from V and 7 bases from J; bases unmatched to any gene: 3. The CDR3 region has the DNA TGTGCCACCAGCAGACTTGGGACAGGGGGCAACACCATATATTTT. Translation gives CATSRLGTGGNTIYF.

This clonotype was found many times. The rearrangement uses TRBV11-2 and TRBJ1-2; unclear D gene. This CDR3 region has 12 residues. Trimming removed 1 base at V and 7 bases at J, with 7 bases between. Germline CDR1 reads SGHAT; CDR2 reads FQNNGV. The CDR3 DNA follows: TGTGCCAGCAGCTTAGGGGGTTCTGGCTACACCTTC. It specifies CASSLGGSGYTF.

This rearrangement joins TRBV19 to TRBJ2-3; D unresolved. V was clipped by 5 bases and J by 5 bases, with 11 bases between them. In germline, CDR1 is LNHDA, CDR2 SQIVND (reference sequence). The CDR3 runs 13 residues. CDR3: CASSVLEGDTQYF. CDR3 nucleotides: TGTGCCAGTAGTGTCCTCGAAGGAGATACGCAGTATTTT. Based on the CDR3 plus reference TRBV19 and TRBJ2-3, the full variable domain is DGGITQSPKYLFRKEGQNVTLSCEQNLNHDAMYWYRQDPGQGLRLIYYSQIVNDFQKGDIAEGYSVSREKKESFPLTVTSAQKNPTAFYLCASSVLEGDTQYFGPGTRLTVL.

This clonotype was observed at least ten times. V gene TRBV28 combines with J gene TRBJ2-3, with a tentative D call TRBD2 (5 bases). This CDR3 comprises 15 residues. V was cut by 6 bases and J by 0 bases, with 13 bases left in between. In germline, CDR1 is MDHEN, CDR2 SYDVKM. The CDR3: CASRSDWESTDTQYF. The CDR3 DNA reads TGTGCCAGCAGATCGGACTGGGAAAGCACAGATACGCAGTATTTT.

This clonotype appeared a few times. The gene calls are TRBV6-5 and TRBJ1-1; maybe TRBD1 (6 bases). The CDR3 extends over 14 amino acids. Trimming removed 0 bases from V and 2 bases from J, with 7 bases in between. Looked up from germline, CDR1 is MNHEY and CDR2 is SVGAGI. The CDR3 DNA reads TGTGCCAGCAGTTACTCGGACAGAAACACTGAAGCTTTCTTT. This codes for CASSYSDRNTEAFF.

This clonotype appeared a few times. A read error may produce the germline difference seen at one junction end. J is TRBJ2-1 and V is TRBV28, with 7 bases lining up with TRBD1. There are 14 residues in the CDR3. Germline CDR1 is MDHEN and CDR2 is SYDVKM. CDR3 nucleotides: TGTGCCAGCCGTTTTCAGGGGGCCTACAATGAGCAGTTCTTC. Residues: CASRFQGAYNEQFF. The full variable domain, in which reference TRBV28 and TRBJ2-1 provide the parts outside the CDR3, is DVKVTQSSRYLVKRTGEKVFLECVQDMDHENMFWYRQDPGLGLRLIYFSYDVKMKEKGDIPEGYSVSREKKERFSLILESASTNQTSMYLCASRFQGAYNEQFFGPGTRLTVL.